The source of this TCR beta chain is a study of T cell clones after liver transplantation. Trimming took 3 bases from V and 5 from J, leaving 20 bases between them. The length of the CDR3 is 16 residues. Looked up from germline, CDR1 is SGHRS and CDR2 is YFSETQ. Sequenced by immunoSEQ multiplex PCR; TCRdb stores in-frame clones only, minus some. Of around 100,000 clones in the sample, roughly four fifths were seen once. The chain links TRBV5-1 to TRBJ2-5; either TRBD1 or TRBD2 may fit D (5 bases each). This clonotype was sampled from a human donor who received a liver transplant. The input for sequencing was CD4+ T cells from blood, taken before liver transplant. CDR3 nucleotide sequence: TGCGCCAGCAGCTCCCCAACGAGGGGCCCCACTGAGACCCAGTACTTC. It translates to CASSSPTRGPTETQYF.